Sequencing of this T cell receptor (beta chain) was carried out in a study of T cell responses to AZD1222 COVID-19 vaccine. Remarks on this clone: Its antigen is currently unknown. Other DNA sequences in this specimen translate into the identical CDR3.

This CDR3 spans 13 amino acids. CDR1 is LGHDT and CDR2 is YNNKEL in the germline V gene (reference sequence). J lost 3 bases, V lost 4 bases, and 2 bases had no gene match. Study results and caveats: There were repertoire samples only from the period after the peak T cell response.

Clones were sequenced by immunoSEQ multiplex PCR, and TCRdb holds only the in-frame ones, with some missing. The sample has about 120,000 clones, 75% to 90% seen once. The rearrangement uses TRBV3-1 (or the pseudogene TRBV3-2) and TRBJ2-7, with 8 bases fitting TRBD1. This TCR was sampled from an adult in good health. Sequenced material: peripheral blood, taken on day 0 of MenACWY control vaccination. The DNA for the CDR3 is TGTGCCAGCAGCCGCGGACAGGGCTACGAGCAGTACTTC. It translates to CASSRGQGYEQYF.